This TCR beta chain was recorded in a study of control samples from healthy donors and cancer patients. TCRdb's table, derived via immunoSEQ multiplex PCR, lists solely in-frame clones and lacks some. The repertoire consists of around 140,000 clones, with approximately 94% occurring once and the leading ten covering roughly 14%. CDR3 length: 15 residues. Looked up from germline, CDR1 is SGHRS and CDR2 is YFSETQ. V dropped 4 bases and J dropped 4 bases, with 17 bases sitting between them. This receptor was taken from a man aged 40-49 years in good health. Sequencing used blood. V usage is TRBV5-1 and J usage is TRBJ2-5; D may match TRBD1 or TRBD2 (5 bases each). The chain's CDR3 is CASSAGTAWGETQYF. Here the CDR3 DNA reads TGCGCCAGCAGCGCCGGGACGGCCTGGGGAGAGACCCAGTACTTC.